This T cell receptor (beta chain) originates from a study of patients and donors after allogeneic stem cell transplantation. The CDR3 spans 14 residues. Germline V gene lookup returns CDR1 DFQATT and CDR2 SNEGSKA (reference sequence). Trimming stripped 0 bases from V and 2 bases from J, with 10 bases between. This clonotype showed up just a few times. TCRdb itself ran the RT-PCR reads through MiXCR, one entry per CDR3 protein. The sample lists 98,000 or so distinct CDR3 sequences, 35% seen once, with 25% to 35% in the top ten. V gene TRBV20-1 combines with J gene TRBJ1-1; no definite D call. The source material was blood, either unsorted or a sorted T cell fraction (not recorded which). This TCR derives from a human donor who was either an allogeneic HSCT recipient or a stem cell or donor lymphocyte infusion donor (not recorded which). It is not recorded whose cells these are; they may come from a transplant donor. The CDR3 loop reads CSARDPAYNTEAFF. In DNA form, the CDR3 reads TGCAGTGCTAGAGATCCAGCTTATAACACTGAAGCTTTCTTT.